This T cell receptor beta chain came from a study of blood T cell repertoires in COVID-19. CDR1 and CDR2 (germline): MDHEN, SYDVKM. The CDR3 totals 14 residues. The trim removed 6 bases at V and 2 bases at J, leaving 2 bases unmatched. The participants were between about 18 and 90 years old and came from fewer than 25 US areas. In the original processing: Amplification with reference gene primers provided the estimates of nucleated cell counts. Sequencing used immunoSEQ multiplex PCR; TCRdb keeps in-frame clones, though not all of them. The DNA gave D and trimming, while V, J and clone size come from that table. The sample has approximately 280,000 clones; around 87% are singletons.

This clonotype originated in a woman aged 18-29 years with acute COVID-19. J is TRBJ1-1 and V is TRBV28; 11 nucleotides agree with TRBD1. Source material: PBMCs or T cells enriched from blood (not recorded which). CDR3 amino acids: CASRDRGLNTEAFF. Written as DNA, the CDR3 is TGTGCCAGCAGGGACAGGGGGCTAAACACTGAAGCTTTCTTT.